The rows below give T cell receptor beta chains drawn from one sample of a study of cytotoxic CD8 clonotypes in ibrutinib-treated CLL. Some clones are missing from TCRdb's copy, which holds only in-frame ones; the method was immunoSEQ multiplex PCR. Of roughly 70,000 clones listed, more than 70% are singletons. The material sequenced was PBMCs, taken at disease progression, from a patient treated with ibrutinib. These receptors were obtained from a human donor with chronic lymphocytic leukemia. Both conserved end residues are part of each CDR3. The D gene is left open where the match is weak. Not every row has a clone size; where given, it reads once, few, many or a size class.

clone size: .; J gene: TRBJ2-2; D gene: TRBD1; V gene: TRBV28; CDR3 protein: CASSPTPGQGVGGELFF; CDR3 DNA: TGTGCCAGCAGTCCCACTCCCGGACAGGGGGTAGGCGGGGAGCTGTTTTTT
clone size: .; J gene: TRBJ1-1; D gene: .; V gene: TRBV15; CDR3 protein: CATSRNTEAFF; CDR3 DNA: TGTGCCACCAGCAGGAACACTGAAGCTTTCTTT
clone size: .; J gene: TRBJ1-3; D gene: .; V gene: TRBV6-5; CDR3 protein: CASNEGLSSGNTIYF; CDR3 DNA: TGTGCCAGCAACGAGGGACTGTCCTCTGGAAACACCATATATTTT
clone size: .; J gene: TRBJ1-1; D gene: .; V gene: TRBV10-1; CDR3 protein: CASSEIKDGRRTSEAFF; CDR3 DNA: TGCGCCAGCAGTGAGATTAAAGATGGACGCCGGACTTCTGAAGCTTTCTTT
clone size: .; J gene: TRBJ2-1; D gene: .; V gene: TRBV4-2; CDR3 protein: CASSANHFAGNEQFF; CDR3 DNA: TGTGCCAGCAGCGCCAACCATTTTGCGGGCAATGAGCAGTTCTTC
clone size: .; J gene: TRBJ2-7; D gene: .; V gene: TRBV30; CDR3 protein: CAWNRVMEQYF; CDR3 DNA: TGTGCCTGGAATCGGGTTATGGAGCAGTACTTC
clone size: once; J gene: TRBJ2-5; D gene: .; V gene: TRBV7-6; CDR3 protein: CASSLGPQETQYF; CDR3 DNA: TGTGCCAGCAGCTTAGGACCCCAAGAGACCCAGTACTTC
clone size: .; J gene: TRBJ1-3; D gene: .; V gene: TRBV10-3; CDR3 protein: CAISVTGSSGNTIYF; CDR3 DNA: TGTGCCATCAGTGTCACAGGGTCTTCTGGAAACACCATATATTTT
clone size: .; J gene: TRBJ1-4; D gene: .; V gene: TRBV7-8; CDR3 protein: CASSLGVRATNEKLFF; CDR3 DNA: TGTGCCAGCAGCTTAGGGGTCAGAGCAACTAATGAAAAACTGTTTTTT
clone size: .; J gene: TRBJ2-3; D gene: .; V gene: TRBV27; CDR3 protein: CASSLSGTVTDTQYF; CDR3 DNA: TGTGCCAGCAGTTTATCGGGGACTGTTACAGATACGCAGTATTTT
clone size: once; J gene: TRBJ1-1; D gene: .; V gene: TRBV6-6; CDR3 protein: CASSIVGRVTEAFF; CDR3 DNA: TGTGCCAGCAGTATCGTCGGACGAGTCACTGAAGCTTTCTTT
clone size: .; J gene: TRBJ2-7; D gene: .; V gene: TRBV18; CDR3 protein: CASSPPTSYEQYF; CDR3 DNA: TGTGCCAGCTCACCACCGACCTCCTACGAGCAGTACTTC
clone size: once; J gene: TRBJ1-2; D gene: .; V gene: TRBV21-1; CDR3 protein: CASSKEGATGIYGYTF; CDR3 DNA: TGTGCCAGCAGCAAAGAAGGGGCGACAGGTATCTATGGCTACACCTTC
clone size: .; J gene: TRBJ2-7; D gene: TRBD2; V gene: TRBV5-1; CDR3 protein: CASSRTSGSSYEQYF; CDR3 DNA: TGCGCCAGCAGCCGGACTAGCGGGAGTTCTTACGAGCAGTACTTC
clone size: .; J gene: TRBJ1-4; D gene: .; V gene: TRBV30; CDR3 protein: CAWSVRSTNEKLFF; CDR3 DNA: TGTGCCTGGAGTGTGAGGTCAACTAATGAAAAACTGTTTTTT
clone size: .; J gene: TRBJ1-2; D gene: .; V gene: TRBV6-6; CDR3 protein: CASMTDYGYTF; CDR3 DNA: TGTGCCAGCATGACGGACTATGGCTACACCTTC
clone size: .; J gene: TRBJ1-4; D gene: .; V gene: TRBV7-2; CDR3 protein: CASSSRTGGSEKLFF; CDR3 DNA: TGTGCCAGCAGCTCGAGGACGGGTGGAAGTGAAAAACTGTTTTTT
clone size: .; J gene: TRBJ1-4; D gene: .; V gene: TRBV7-9; CDR3 protein: CASRGRANEKLFF; CDR3 DNA: TGTGCCAGCCGGGGCAGGGCAAATGAAAAACTGTTTTTT
clone size: .; J gene: TRBJ2-1; D gene: .; V gene: TRBV6-5; CDR3 protein: CASGYFSYNEQFF; CDR3 DNA: TGTGCCAGCGGGTACTTTTCCTACAATGAGCAGTTCTTC
clone size: .; J gene: TRBJ2-7; D gene: .; V gene: TRBV11-3; CDR3 protein: CASSLGPSYEQYF; CDR3 DNA: TGTGCCAGCAGCTTAGGGCCCTCCTACGAGCAGTACTTC
clone size: .; J gene: TRBJ2-1; D gene: .; V gene: TRBV30; CDR3 protein: CAWRLRILGTSYNEQFF; CDR3 DNA: TGTGCCTGGAGGCTAAGGATTCTGGGGACCTCCTACAATGAGCAGTTCTTC
clone size: once; J gene: TRBJ2-1; D gene: .; V gene: TRBV19; CDR3 protein: CASRDWGRGGADEQFF; CDR3 DNA: TGTGCCAGCAGGGATTGGGGCAGAGGGGGGGCCGATGAGCAGTTCTTC
clone size: .; J gene: TRBJ1-1; D gene: TRBD1; V gene: TRBV6-5; CDR3 protein: CASRKNRDRVPAFF; CDR3 DNA: TGTGCCAGCAGGAAGAACCGGGACAGGGTTCCCGCTTTCTTT
clone size: .; J gene: TRBJ2-5; D gene: .; V gene: TRBV5-1; CDR3 protein: CASSPWTGETQYF; CDR3 DNA: TGCGCCAGCAGCCCGTGGACTGGTGAGACCCAGTACTTC
clone size: .; J gene: TRBJ1-1; D gene: .; V gene: TRBV13; CDR3 protein: CASSGVTGNTEAFF; CDR3 DNA: TGTGCCAGCAGCGGCGTCACGGGGAACACTGAAGCTTTCTTT
clone size: .; J gene: TRBJ1-1; D gene: .; V gene: TRBV6-4; CDR3 protein: CASSRSAGDNTEAFF; CDR3 DNA: TGTGCCAGCAGCCGGTCCGCAGGAGACAACACTGAAGCTTTCTTT